Sequencing of this T cell receptor (beta chain) was carried out in a study of regulatory T cells in long-lasting Graves disease. Investigators prepared the TCR beta libraries by applying iRepertoire HTBI primers and Arm-PCR of CDR3 regions. TCRdb re-derived calls from the multiplex PCR reads in MiXCR, one entry per CDR3 protein. Counted here are about 660,000 distinct CDR3 sequences, 30% occurring once; the ten biggest clones make up about 42%. Time point specified: persistent/refractory GD, antithyroid drugs over 5 years with positive TRAb. PBMCs provided the RNA from which the TCR library was made. The germline CDR1 and CDR2 sequences are MNHEY and SMNVEV (reference sequence). V lost 6 bases and J 3 bases, leaving 18 bases between the germline ends. The CDR3 loop spans 16 amino acids.

Sequences were derived from peripheral blood mononuclear cells (PBMCs), sampled when the disease was refractory, from a patient treated with antithyroid drugs. The chain recombines TRBV27 with TRBJ1-5; D gene unclear. This clonotype originated in a female donor with Graves disease. In nucleotides, the CDR3 is TGTGCCAGCAGCCCTATGGGCGGGGATCTCAATCAGCCCCAGCATTTT. It yields the protein CASSPMGGDLNQPQHF.